The sequence of this TCR beta chain was determined in a study of T-cell reconstitution after alpha-beta-depleted transplantation in children. Library preparation (for TCRbeta) was performed with unique molecular identifiers. In TCRdb, the PCR reads were re-called with MiXCR into one record per CDR3 protein. The table shows some 390,000 distinct CDR3 sequences, with about a fifth occurring only once. The CDR3 loop spans 13 amino acids. Trimming stripped 0 bases from V and 1 base from J, with 4 bases between. Per the germline V gene, CDR1 is DFQATT and CDR2 is SNEGSKA (reference sequence). This clonotype appeared many times.

This material consisted of PBMCs from the stem cell graft donor, taken from the stem cell graft. The receptor's source is a human donor who donated a stem cell graft to a child with acute myeloid leukemia. This chain connects TRBV20-1 to TRBJ2-1; D remains ambiguous. The CDR3 nucleotides read TGCAGTGCTAGAGATCCTTCCTACAATGAGCAGTTCTTC. Its translation: CSARDPSYNEQFF.